The present entry profiles one T cell receptor beta chain with its context. The antigen remains undetermined. Measured with immunoSEQ multiplex PCR; TCRdb has only the in-frame clones, and not every one. The sample lists over 25,000 clones, 80% to 95% occurring once. These data belong to a study of T cells in localized non-small cell lung cancer. The study's findings and limits: Longer overall survival accompanied higher blood T cell density. Appearance in adjacent lung was seen for a median around 60 of the top 100 tumor clones. One tumor region alone was sequenced, and heterogeneity therefore remains possible. Uninvolved neighboring lung showed the greatest T cell clonality, exceeding tumor.

The CDR3 is 16 amino acids. The germline V gene has CDR1 KGHSH and CDR2 LQKENI. V was clipped by 2 bases and J by 4 bases, with 17 bases between them. The V and J genes are TRBV18 and TRBJ1-1; D gene uncertain. The sequenced sample was peripheral blood, obtained before any cancer treatment. The origin of this receptor is a woman between 35 and 75 years old with stage I lung adenocarcinoma. The CDR3 sequence: CASSPIPQAFSTEAFF. CDR3 nucleotides: TGTGCCAGCTCACCAATCCCCCAAGCCTTCTCCACTGAAGCTTTCTTT.